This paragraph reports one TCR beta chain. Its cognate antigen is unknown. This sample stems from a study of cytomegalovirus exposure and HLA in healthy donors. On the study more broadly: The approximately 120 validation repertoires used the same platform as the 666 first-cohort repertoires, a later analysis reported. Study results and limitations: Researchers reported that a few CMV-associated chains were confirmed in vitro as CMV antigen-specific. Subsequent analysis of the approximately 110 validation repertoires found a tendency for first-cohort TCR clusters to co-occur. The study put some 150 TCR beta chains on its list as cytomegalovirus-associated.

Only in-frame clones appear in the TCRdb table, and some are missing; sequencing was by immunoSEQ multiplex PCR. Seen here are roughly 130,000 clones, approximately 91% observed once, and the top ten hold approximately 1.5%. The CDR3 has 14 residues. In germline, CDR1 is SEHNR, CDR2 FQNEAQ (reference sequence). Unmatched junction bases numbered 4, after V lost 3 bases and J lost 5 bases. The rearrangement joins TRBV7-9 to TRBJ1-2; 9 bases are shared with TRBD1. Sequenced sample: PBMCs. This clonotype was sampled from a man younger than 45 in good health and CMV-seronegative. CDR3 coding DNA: TGTGCCAGCAGCTTGACACAGGGGGCTTATGGCTACACCTTC. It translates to CASSLTQGAYGYTF. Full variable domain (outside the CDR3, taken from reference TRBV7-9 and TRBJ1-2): DTGVSQNPRHKITKRGQNVTFRCDPISEHNRLYWYRQTLGQGPEFLTYFQNEAQLEKSRLLSDRFSAERPKGSFSTLEIQRTEQGDSAMYLCASSLTQGAYGYTFGSGTRLTVV.